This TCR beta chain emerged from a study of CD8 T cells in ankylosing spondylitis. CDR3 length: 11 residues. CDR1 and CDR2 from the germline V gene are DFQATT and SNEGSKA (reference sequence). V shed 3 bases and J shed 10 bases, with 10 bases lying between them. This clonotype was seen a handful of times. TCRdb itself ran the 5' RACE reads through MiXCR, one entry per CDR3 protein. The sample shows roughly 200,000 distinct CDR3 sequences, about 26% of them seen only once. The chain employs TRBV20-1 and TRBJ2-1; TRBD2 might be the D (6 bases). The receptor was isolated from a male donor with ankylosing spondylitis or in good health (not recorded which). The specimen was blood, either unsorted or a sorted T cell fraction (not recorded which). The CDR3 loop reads CSASHGGEQFF. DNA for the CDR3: TGCAGTGCTAGCCATGGGGGGGAGCAGTTCTTC.